The rows below give T cell receptor beta chains drawn from one sample of a study of blood T cell repertoires in COVID-19. Only in-frame clones appear in the TCRdb table, and some are missing; sequencing was by immunoSEQ multiplex PCR. This sample has under 300,000 clones, with under 85% found just once. Sequencing used peripheral blood. The origin of the receptors is a human donor in a cohort sampled during active COVID-19. Each CDR3 is given with its conserved first and last residue. A D gene is named only where the DNA matches it firmly. Only some rows state a clone size, as once, few, many or a class for expanded clones.

-	TRBJ1-1	TRBV5-1	-	TGCGCCAGCAGCTTGGTTCAGGGGAACACTGAAGCTTTCTTT	CASSLVQGNTEAFF
-	TRBJ1-5	TRBV6-6	-	TGTGCCAGCAGACCGGGTGATCAGCCCCAGCATTTT	CASRPGDQPQHF
-	TRBJ2-7	TRBV5-1	TRBD1	TGCGCCAGCAGCGGTGGGACAGGGACCTCTTACGAGCAGTACTTC	CASSGGTGTSYEQYF
-	TRBJ2-2	TRBV12-5	-	TGTGCTAGTGGTTCGAGTACCGGGGAGCTGTTTTTT	CASGSSTGELFF
-	TRBJ2-7	TRBV5-4	TRBD1	TGTGCCAGCAGCTTGGATCCCGGGACAGGCACCTACGAGCAGTACTTC	CASSLDPGTGTYEQYF
few	TRBJ2-1	TRBV29-1	TRBD1	TGCAGCAAGCGACAGGGGGAACTCAATGAGCAGTTCTTC	CSKRQGELNEQFF
-	TRBJ1-1	TRBV6-5	TRBD1	TGTGCCAGCAGCTCCGGGACAGTGAACACTGAAGCTTTCTTT	CASSSGTVNTEAFF
few	TRBJ2-1	TRBV19	TRBD2	TGTGCCAGTAGTATAGGAGGCGGGAGCATCCCTACAAGGGGGCAGTTCTTC	CASSIGGGSIPTRGQFF
-	TRBJ1-2	TRBV7-9	-	TGTGCCAGCAGCTTAGCGAGACTTGATGGCTACACCTTC	CASSLARLDGYTF
-	TRBJ2-7	TRBV18	TRBD1	TGTGCCAGCTCACCCCAAAGGACAGGGAAGTACGAGCAGTACTTC	CASSPQRTGKYEQYF
-	TRBJ2-7	TRBV10-1	-	TGCGCCAGCAGTGAGGGACTGCGAATACTATACCTCTCCTACGAGCAGTACTTC	CASSEGLRILYLSYEQYF
-	TRBJ1-4	TRBV19	-	TGTGCCAGTAGTCCAGGGGCCTCTACTAATGAAAAACTGTTTTTT	CASSPGASTNEKLFF
-	TRBJ2-7	TRBV11-2	TRBD1	TGTGCCAGCAGCCGGGGGGCGGGACAGGGTGGAGCCTACGAGCAGTACTTC	CASSRGAGQGGAYEQYF
-	TRBJ1-2	TRBV6-1	-	TGTGCCAGCAGTGAAGCTAACGGTTCGGAGGGCTACACCTTC	CASSEANGSEGYTF
-	TRBJ2-7	TRBV5-5	TRBD1	TGTGCCAGCAGCCAGACGGGACAGAACATTCTCAACTACGAGCAGTACTTC	CASSQTGQNILNYEQYF
-	TRBJ1-1	TRBV7-6	TRBD1	TGTGCCAGCAGCAAGCGGACAGGGCGAAACACTGAAGCTTTCTTT	CASSKRTGRNTEAFF
-	TRBJ1-6	TRBV30	TRBD1	TGTGCCTGGAATGGGCAGGGGGGATCACCCCTCCACTTT	CAWNGQGGSPLHF
-	TRBJ1-1	TRBV5-4	-	TGTGCCAGCGGGAAAGGACATGAGAACACTGAAGCTTTCTTT	CASGKGHENTEAFF
-	TRBJ2-2	TRBV5-4	TRBD2	TGTGCCAGCAGCCTGGGACTAGCGGGGGAAAACGGGGAGCTGTTTTTT	CASSLGLAGENGELFF
-	TRBJ2-3	TRBV28	TRBD2	TGTGCCAGCATGACTAGCGGGAAGGTGGATACGCAGTATTTT	CASMTSGKVDTQYF
-	TRBJ2-7	TRBV19	TRBD2	TGTGCCAGTAGTAAACGTATGACTAGCGGGGGGAACTACGAGCAGTACTTC	CASSKRMTSGGNYEQYF
few	TRBJ1-6	TRBV14	-	TGTGCCAGCAGCCAGAGACCGAGGGATACACCCCTCCACTTT	CASSQRPRDTPLHF
-	TRBJ2-1	TRBV6-5	TRBD2	TGTGCCAGCAGTTATGGGACTAGTTCCTACAATGAGCAGTTCTTC	CASSYGTSSYNEQFF
-	TRBJ1-1	TRBV7-5	-	TGTGCCAGAAGCTTACAGGGGGAAGCTTTCTTT	CARSLQGEAFF
once	TRBJ2-1	TRBV19	-	TGTGCCAGCCGGAGCGCAGGCGGGAATGAGCAGTTCTTC	CASRSAGGNEQFF
-	TRBJ2-1	TRBV3-1/TRBV3-2	-	TGTGCCAGCAGCCAAGATGGCAGGGGTGGAGGTGAGCAGTTCTTC	CASSQDGRGGGEQFF
-	TRBJ1-6	TRBV18	-	TGTGCCAGCTCACCAGAGACAGCCTTCTCACCCCTCCACTTT	CASSPETAFSPLHF
-	TRBJ2-7	TRBV18	TRBD1	TGTGCCAGCTCACCCGACAGGGTCAGGCAGCAGTACTTC	CASSPDRVRQQYF
-	TRBJ1-6	TRBV15	-	TGTGCCACCAGGCATCGTACGGATTCACCCCTCCACTTT	CATRHRTDSPLHF
-	TRBJ1-1	TRBV6-5	TRBD1	TGTGCCAGCAGTTACGGGACAGGGGCAGACACTGAAGCTTTCTTT	CASSYGTGADTEAFF
-	TRBJ2-1	TRBV7-3	TRBD2	TGTGCCAGCAGCTTCCTAGCGGGACACAATGAGCAGTTCTTC	CASSFLAGHNEQFF
-	TRBJ2-5	TRBV5-1	TRBD2	TGCGCCAGCCTCAGAGCGGGAGGCGCGGAGACCCAGTACTTC	CASLRAGGAETQYF
-	TRBJ2-2	TRBV27	TRBD2	TGTGCCAGCAGACAGACTAGCGGGGGGGCTACTTTTGGGGAGCTGTTTTTT	CASRQTSGGATFGELFF
-	TRBJ2-5	TRBV15	-	TGTGCCACCAGCAGAGACCGTCAGACCCAGTACTTC	CATSRDRQTQYF
-	TRBJ2-1	TRBV4-2	TRBD2	TGTGCCAGCAGCCAAGCATTGTTAGCGGGAGGGCGGGAGCAGTTCTTC	CASSQALLAGGREQFF
-	TRBJ2-3	TRBV6-2/TRBV6-3	-	TGTGCCAGCAGTTACTCGCGCGGCCTCGAGGTAGATACGCAGTATTTT	CASSYSRGLEVDTQYF
once	TRBJ2-3	TRBV4-1	TRBD2	TGCGCCAGCAGCCAAGATCAGGCAGCGGGATTAGATACGCAGTATTTT	CASSQDQAAGLDTQYF
-	TRBJ2-7	TRBV19	-	TGTGCCAGTAGTATGGCGGACAGACCCCTCGAGCAGTACTTC	CASSMADRPLEQYF
-	TRBJ2-7	TRBV28	-	TGTGCCAGCAGCCGTCGAACAGCCGCCAGCTCCTACGAGCAGTACTTC	CASSRRTAASSYEQYF
-	TRBJ1-5	TRBV27	-	TGTGCCAGCAGTTCAGGGGTGCCTTATAGCAATCAGCCCCAGCATTTT	CASSSGVPYSNQPQHF
-	TRBJ1-4	TRBV13	TRBD1	TGTGCCAGCAGCGTGTGGGACAGGGGGAATGAAAAACTGTTTTTT	CASSVWDRGNEKLFF
-	TRBJ2-5	TRBV18	-	TGTGCCAGCTCACCAGATAGCCAAGAGACCCAGTACTTC	CASSPDSQETQYF
-	TRBJ1-5	TRBV4-1	TRBD1	TGCGCCAGCAGCCAAGTCGGGGGCAGGGGGCAGCCCCAGCATTTT	CASSQVGGRGQPQHF
-	TRBJ2-5	TRBV20-1	TRBD2	TGCAGTGCTAGTCTAGGCGGGGGGGGCTCAGAGACCCAGTACTTC	CSASLGGGGSETQYF
-	TRBJ2-7	TRBV14	-	TGTGCCAGCTCCGGGACACGGAGTGGCGAGCAGTACTTC	CASSGTRSGEQYF
-	TRBJ2-5	TRBV5-1	TRBD1	TGCGCCAGCAGCGCCGGGACAGGGTTCCGAGAGACCCAGTACTTC	CASSAGTGFRETQYF
-	TRBJ2-1	TRBV24-1	TRBD1	TGTGCCTCCCAGGGACAGGGAGGCGATGAGCAGTTCTTC	CASQGQGGDEQFF
-	TRBJ2-2	TRBV7-2	-	TGTGCCAGCAGCCGTCGACTCGAACGCACCGGGGAGCTGTTTTTT	CASSRRLERTGELFF
few	TRBJ2-2	TRBV13	-	TGTGCCAGCAGCTTAGTGGAGGACACCGGGGAGCTGTTTTTT	CASSLVEDTGELFF